The following is a T cell receptor beta chain sequence with its context. Between the trimmed V and J ends, which lost 3 bases and 0 bases, there was a span of 9 bases. Germline-derived CDR1 and CDR2 are DFQATT and SNEGSKA (reference sequence). This CDR3 region has 14 residues. The sample comes from a study of control samples from healthy donors and cancer patients. The data were produced by immunoSEQ multiplex PCR, yet TCRdb's version contains in-frame clones alone and is incomplete. The table has about 75,000 clones, approximately 84% seen once. The sequence derives from a man aged 50 to 59 in good health. The V and J genes are TRBV20-1 and TRBJ1-3, with D unresolved. Material for sequencing was blood. CDR3 protein: CSASKGGSGNTIYF. The CDR3 bases are TGCAGTGCTAGTAAGGGAGGCTCTGGAAACACCATATATTTT.